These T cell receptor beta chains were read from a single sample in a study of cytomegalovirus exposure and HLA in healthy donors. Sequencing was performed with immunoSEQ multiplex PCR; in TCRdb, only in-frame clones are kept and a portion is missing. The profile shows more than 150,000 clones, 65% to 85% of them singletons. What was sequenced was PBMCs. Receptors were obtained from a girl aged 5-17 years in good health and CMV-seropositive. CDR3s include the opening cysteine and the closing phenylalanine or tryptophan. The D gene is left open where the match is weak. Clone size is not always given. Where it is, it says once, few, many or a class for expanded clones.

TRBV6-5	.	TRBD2	CASSYSRLAGETQYF
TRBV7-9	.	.	CASSLVTLNTEAFF
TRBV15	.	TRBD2	CATSRGTSGRSNTGELFF
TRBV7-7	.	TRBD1	CASSLAPPGQGTDTQYF
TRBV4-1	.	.	CASSQVDTSRAYYGYTF
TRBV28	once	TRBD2	CASSRPRTSDFYEQYF
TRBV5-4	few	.	CASTEGLNTEAFF
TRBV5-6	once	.	CASRHAGGPETQYF
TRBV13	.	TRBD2	CASSPHGSGSPNEQYF
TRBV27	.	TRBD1	CASSFQDRGLNF
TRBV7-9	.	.	CASSRRGEGYGYTF
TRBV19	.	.	CASSLETVNYGYTF
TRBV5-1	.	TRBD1	CASSGFAGTGGSYEQYF
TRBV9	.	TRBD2	CASSVASSGSSYYNEQFF
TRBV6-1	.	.	CASSEAVGRDNQPQHF
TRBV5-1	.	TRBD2	CASSPGTSGAKQFF
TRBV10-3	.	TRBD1	CAISESTGRETQYF
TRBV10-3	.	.	CAIRDTAYEQYF
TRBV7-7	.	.	CASSLLAAGTDTQYF
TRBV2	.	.	CASSHGTSSWDTQYF
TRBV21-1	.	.	CASSNPKGQGISYEQYF
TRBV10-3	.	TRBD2	CAISGLAGVGEQFF
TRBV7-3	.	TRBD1	CASSPQGTETNTEAFF
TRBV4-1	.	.	CASSQVMGLSYNEQFF
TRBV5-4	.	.	CASSLGSPREGGTEAFF
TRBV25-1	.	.	CASLGQFYGYTF
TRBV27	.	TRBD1	CASSHAQGAREKLFF
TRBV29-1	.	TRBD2	CSVELAGELRSYNEQFF
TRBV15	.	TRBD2	CATSERTSGSEQYF
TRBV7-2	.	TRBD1	CASSLQGGNTEAFF
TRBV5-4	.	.	CASSPISAYNEQFF
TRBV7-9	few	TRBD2	CAAAPTSGSSYNEQFF
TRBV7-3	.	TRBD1	CASSLTPGTGIHEQYF
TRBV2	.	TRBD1	CASTWTGEDQPQHF
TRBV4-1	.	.	CASSQAGTFNTEAFF
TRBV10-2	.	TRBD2	CASSESKGTSGSSYNEQFF
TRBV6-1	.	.	CAGSEPGRSTEAFF
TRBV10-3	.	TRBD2	CAIKTSGAGGEQFF
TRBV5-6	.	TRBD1	CASSLTGGNYGYTF
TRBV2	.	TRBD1	CASSERDRTPNEQFF
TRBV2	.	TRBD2	CASRLGEGLWGEQYF
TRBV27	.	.	CATRWGRWSGELFF
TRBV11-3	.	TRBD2	CASSLRVFAGAATDTQYF
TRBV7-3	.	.	CASSLTAGQGYGYTF
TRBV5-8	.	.	CASSLTNLNIQYF
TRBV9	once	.	CASSPSGSTDTQYF
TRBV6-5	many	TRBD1	CASSYTGTGYNEQFF
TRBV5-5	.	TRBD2	CASSYSPGLAYEQFF
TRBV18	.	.	CASSQTKGNYEQYF
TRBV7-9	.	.	CVSQGLYANEKLFF
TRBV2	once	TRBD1	CASSEFFEGRTGYGYTF
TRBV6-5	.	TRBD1	CASSYSQGQYYGYTF
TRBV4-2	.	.	CASSQDSGYSNQPQHF
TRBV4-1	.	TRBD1	CASSQGTRDRSAGELFF
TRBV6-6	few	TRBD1	CASSYVTGIETQYF
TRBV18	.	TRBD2	CASSPYPGTSGRRFGEQFF
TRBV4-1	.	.	CASSLTEGEGRETQYF
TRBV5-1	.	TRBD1	CASSWGQGGTDTQYF
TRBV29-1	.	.	CSVGEGWSYEQYF